The TCR beta chain under discussion was sequenced for a study of T cell responses to AZD1222 COVID-19 vaccine. Libraries were prepared by immunoSEQ multiplex PCR; TCRdb keeps only in-frame clonotypes and omits some of them. Among fewer than 140,000 clones, under 90% were seen once, and the ten largest hold around 5%. The material was peripheral blood, obtained on day 0 of AZD1222 vaccination. The TCR was taken from an adult in good health.

The CDR3 DNA follows: TGTGCCGGCTCTCCTTCTGGAAACACCATATATTTT. Residues: CAGSPSGNTIYF. V and J are TRBV12-3 or TRBV12-4 and TRBJ1-3; no firm D call. This CDR3 region has 12 residues. Deletions cut 11 bases from V and 1 base from J, with 9 bases between.